The entry that follows covers one T cell receptor beta chain sequence. The CDR3 is 15 residues long. Per germline, CDR1 MNHNY and CDR2 SVGAGI (reference sequence). V lost 2 bases and J lost 2; bases outside the gene matches: 3. Sequenced by immunoSEQ multiplex PCR; TCRdb stores in-frame clones only, minus some. This sample has 45,000 to 70,000 clones, with around 90% found just once. The sample is drawn from a study of T cell changes during pregnancy in multiple sclerosis. This chain links TRBV6-6 with TRBJ2-7; 10 bases are a match to TRBD1. This receptor was taken from a female donor in good health, enrolled as a control in a pregnancy study. Sequences were derived from peripheral blood, sampled in the third trimester of pregnancy. CDR3 in amino acids: CASSYRTGGPYEQYF. CDR3 nucleotides: TGTGCCAGCAGTTACAGGACAGGGGGTCCCTACGAGCAGTACTTC.